This is a list of T cell receptor beta chains from one sample in a study of T cells in Graves' hyperthyroidism and ophthalmopathy. Via MiXCR, TCRdb re-called the multiplex PCR reads, giving one row per CDR3 protein. The sample holds roughly 840,000 distinct CDR3 sequences, roughly 40% seen once. The source material was blood. The receptors were gathered from a man younger than 35 with Graves' hyperthyroidism. Each CDR3 is given with its conserved first and last residue. Fields, in order: clone size, D gene, J gene, V gene, CDR3 length, CDR3 protein, CDR3 DNA. D genes are given only for firm matches. Size is omitted from some rows. Given values are once, few, many or a class for expanded clones.

clone_size: .; d_call: TRBD2; j_call: TRBJ2-5; v_call: TRBV7-2; cdr3_length: 13; cdr3_aa: CASRAGGEETQYF; cdr3_nt: TGTGCCAGCAGGGCGGGGGGGGAAGAGACCCAGTACTTC
clone_size: few; d_call: TRBD1; j_call: TRBJ2-5; v_call: TRBV7-2; cdr3_length: 14; cdr3_aa: CASSPGQEQETQYF; cdr3_nt: TGTGCCAGCTCCCCGGGACAGGAACAAGAGACCCAGTACTTC
clone_size: few; d_call: .; j_call: TRBJ2-7; v_call: TRBV5-6; cdr3_length: 14; cdr3_aa: CASSLVAATYEQYF; cdr3_nt: TGTGCCAGCAGCTTGGTAGCGGCGACCTACGAGCAGTACTTC
clone_size: .; d_call: .; j_call: TRBJ2-7; v_call: TRBV29-1; cdr3_length: 12; cdr3_aa: CSVAKGTYEQYF; cdr3_nt: TGCAGCGTTGCCAAGGGGACCTACGAGCAGTACTTC
clone_size: .; d_call: TRBD1; j_call: TRBJ1-6; v_call: TRBV5-4; cdr3_length: 17; cdr3_aa: CASSSPQGASYNSPLHF; cdr3_nt: TGTGCCAGCAGCTCCCCACAGGGGGCATCCTATAATTCACCCCTCCACTTT
clone_size: many; d_call: .; j_call: TRBJ1-5; v_call: TRBV15; cdr3_length: 17; cdr3_aa: CATGAGALPNSNQPQHF; cdr3_nt: TGTGCCACCGGCGCGGGGGCCCTACCGAATAGCAATCAGCCCCAGCATTTT
clone_size: .; d_call: .; j_call: TRBJ2-5; v_call: TRBV29-1; cdr3_length: 11; cdr3_aa: CSVELAESQYF; cdr3_nt: TGCAGCGTTGAACTCGCGGAGTCCCAGTACTTC
clone_size: few; d_call: TRBD1; j_call: TRBJ2-7; v_call: TRBV9; cdr3_length: 15; cdr3_aa: CASTLGVDRGYEQYF; cdr3_nt: TGTGCCAGCACCCTGGGAGTGGACAGGGGCTACGAGCAGTACTTC
clone_size: once; d_call: .; j_call: TRBJ2-7; v_call: TRBV7-2; cdr3_length: 13; cdr3_aa: CASSHFDGREQYF; cdr3_nt: TGCGCCAGCAGCCACTTTGACGGACGAGAGCAGTACTTC
clone_size: .; d_call: TRBD1; j_call: TRBJ2-7; v_call: TRBV29-1; cdr3_length: 14; cdr3_aa: CSVPGDRGPYEQYF; cdr3_nt: TGCAGCGTGCCCGGGGACAGGGGTCCCTACGAGCAGTACTTC
clone_size: many; d_call: .; j_call: TRBJ1-1; v_call: TRBV19; cdr3_length: 13; cdr3_aa: CASNRGANTEAFF; cdr3_nt: TGTGCCAGTAATAGGGGGGCCAACACTGAAGCTTTCTTT
clone_size: .; d_call: TRBD1; j_call: TRBJ1-2; v_call: TRBV10-3; cdr3_length: 14; cdr3_aa: CAISLGQGNYGYTF; cdr3_nt: TGTGCCATCAGTTTAGGACAGGGGAACTATGGCTACACCTTC
clone_size: many; d_call: .; j_call: TRBJ1-6; v_call: TRBV13; cdr3_length: 15; cdr3_aa: CASSSGVGGESPLHF; cdr3_nt: TGTGCCAGCAGCTCAGGGGTAGGAGGGGAATCACCCCTCCACTTT
clone_size: few; d_call: .; j_call: TRBJ2-5; v_call: TRBV6-6; cdr3_length: 16; cdr3_aa: CASSELGRGLWETQYF; cdr3_nt: TGTGCCAGCAGTGAATTGGGGAGAGGATTGTGGGAGACCCAGTACTTC
clone_size: .; d_call: .; j_call: TRBJ2-2; v_call: TRBV11-2; cdr3_length: 13; cdr3_aa: CASSIGAGGELFF; cdr3_nt: TGTGCCAGCAGCATAGGGGCCGGCGGGGAGCTGTTTTTT
clone_size: few; d_call: .; j_call: TRBJ1-5; v_call: TRBV14; cdr3_length: 14; cdr3_aa: CASSPDRMDQPQHF; cdr3_nt: TGTGCCAGCAGCCCTGACAGAATGGATCAGCCCCAGCATTTT
clone_size: few; d_call: .; j_call: TRBJ1-5; v_call: TRBV19; cdr3_length: 18; cdr3_aa: CASSIGPSRGRQYQPQHF; cdr3_nt: TGTGCCAGTAGTATAGGTCCTTCTCGGGGTCGCCAGTATCAGCCCCAGCATTTT
clone_size: many; d_call: TRBD1; j_call: TRBJ2-7; v_call: TRBV29-1; cdr3_length: 12; cdr3_aa: CSVMDRGHEQYF; cdr3_nt: TGCAGCGTCATGGACAGGGGGCATGAGCAGTACTTC
clone_size: many; d_call: .; j_call: TRBJ1-1; v_call: TRBV20-1; cdr3_length: 12; cdr3_aa: CSARVGDTEAFF; cdr3_nt: TGCAGTGCTAGAGTAGGTGACACTGAAGCTTTCTTT
clone_size: few; d_call: .; j_call: TRBJ2-5; v_call: TRBV20-1; cdr3_length: 13; cdr3_aa: CSARYGPEETQYF; cdr3_nt: TGCAGTGCTAGGTACGGGCCAGAAGAGACCCAGTACTTC
clone_size: .; d_call: .; j_call: TRBJ1-6; v_call: TRBV19; cdr3_length: 12; cdr3_aa: CATGGPNSPLHF; cdr3_nt: TGTGCCACTGGGGGGCCGAATTCACCCCTCCACTTT
clone_size: .; d_call: TRBD1; j_call: TRBJ1-1; v_call: TRBV25-1; cdr3_length: 15; cdr3_aa: CASSYSTGAWTEAFF; cdr3_nt: TGTGCCAGCAGTTATTCGACAGGGGCATGGACTGAAGCTTTCTTT
clone_size: few; d_call: .; j_call: TRBJ1-6; v_call: TRBV4-2; cdr3_length: 16; cdr3_aa: CASSQDKLRYNSPLHF; cdr3_nt: TGTGCCAGCAGCCAAGACAAGTTACGGTATAATTCACCCCTCCACTTT
clone_size: .; d_call: .; j_call: TRBJ1-1; v_call: TRBV24-1; cdr3_length: 13; cdr3_aa: CATSDRRGSEAFF; cdr3_nt: TGTGCCACCAGTGATCGTCGGGGGTCTGAAGCTTTCTTT
clone_size: .; d_call: .; j_call: TRBJ2-7; v_call: TRBV7-2; cdr3_length: 13; cdr3_aa: CASSSPGEIEQYF; cdr3_nt: TGTGCCAGCAGCTCCCCCGGGGAGATCGAGCAGTACTTC
clone_size: many; d_call: .; j_call: TRBJ2-2; v_call: TRBV10-3; cdr3_length: 15; cdr3_aa: CASSAGSVLTGELFF; cdr3_nt: TGTGCCTCCTCCGCGGGGTCGGTGCTCACCGGGGAGCTGTTTTTT
clone_size: .; d_call: .; j_call: TRBJ1-5; v_call: TRBV12-3/TRBV12-4; cdr3_length: 11; cdr3_aa: CASSLVGTEHF; cdr3_nt: TGTGCCAGCAGTTTAGTCGGGACGGAGCATTTT
clone_size: few; d_call: .; j_call: TRBJ2-2; v_call: TRBV24-1; cdr3_length: 16; cdr3_aa: CATSDQGLGDTGELFF; cdr3_nt: TGTGCCACCAGTGATCAGGGTTTGGGGGACACCGGGGAGCTGTTTTTT